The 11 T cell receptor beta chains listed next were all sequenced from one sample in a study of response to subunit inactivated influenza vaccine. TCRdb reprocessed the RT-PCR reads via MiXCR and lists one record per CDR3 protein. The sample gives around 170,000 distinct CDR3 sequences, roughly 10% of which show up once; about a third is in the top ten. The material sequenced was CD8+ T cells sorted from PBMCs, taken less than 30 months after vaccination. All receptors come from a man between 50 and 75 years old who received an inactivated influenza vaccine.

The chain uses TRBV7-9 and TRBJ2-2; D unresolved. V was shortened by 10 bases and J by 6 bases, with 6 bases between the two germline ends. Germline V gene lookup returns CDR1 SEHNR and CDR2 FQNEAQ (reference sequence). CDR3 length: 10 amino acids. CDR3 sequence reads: CATGPGELFF. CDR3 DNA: TGTGCCACCGGGCCCGGGGAGCTGTTTTTT.

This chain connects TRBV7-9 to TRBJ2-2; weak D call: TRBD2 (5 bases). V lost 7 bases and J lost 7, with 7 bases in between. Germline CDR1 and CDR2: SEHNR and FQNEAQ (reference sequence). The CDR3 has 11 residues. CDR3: CASMEDGELFF. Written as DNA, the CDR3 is TGTGCCAGCATGGAGGACGGGGAGCTGTTTTTT.

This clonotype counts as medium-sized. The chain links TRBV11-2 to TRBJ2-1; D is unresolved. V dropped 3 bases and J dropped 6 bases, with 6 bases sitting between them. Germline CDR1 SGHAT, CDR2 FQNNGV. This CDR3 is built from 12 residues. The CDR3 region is CASSFGLNEQFF. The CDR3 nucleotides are TGTGCCAGCAGCTTTGGCCTCAATGAGCAGTTCTTC.

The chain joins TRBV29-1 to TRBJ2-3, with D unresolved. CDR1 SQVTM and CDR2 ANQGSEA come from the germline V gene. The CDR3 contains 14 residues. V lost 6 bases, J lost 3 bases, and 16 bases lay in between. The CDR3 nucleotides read TGCAGCGTAGCCCTAACCCTAAGGACAGATACGCAGTATTTT. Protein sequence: CSVALTLRTDTQYF.

In nucleotides, the CDR3 is TGTGCCAGCAGCTTAGGGATGGGTCGGGGGAGCTCCTACGAGCAGTACTTC. This codes for CASSLGMGRGSSYEQYF. The chain carries TRBV7-9 and TRBJ2-7, with D perhaps matching TRBD2 (6 bases). V lost 1 base and J 0 bases, leaving 16 bases between the germline ends. The germline V gene has CDR1 SEHNR and CDR2 FQNEAQ (reference sequence). CDR3 length: 17 amino acids. Full variable domain (missing parts from reference TRBV7-9 and TRBJ2-7): DTGVSQNPRHKITKRGQNVTFRCDPISEHNRLYWYRQTLGQGPEFLTYFQNEAQLEKSRLLSDRFSAERPKGSFSTLEIQRTEQGDSAMYLCASSLGMGRGSSYEQYFGPGTRLTVT.

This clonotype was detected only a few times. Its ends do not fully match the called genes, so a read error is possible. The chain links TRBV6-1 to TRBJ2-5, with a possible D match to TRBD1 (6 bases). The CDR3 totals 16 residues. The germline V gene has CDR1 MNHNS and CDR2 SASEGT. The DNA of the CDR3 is TGTGCCAGCAGGCCTTACTACGGACAGCACCAGGAGACCCAGTACTTC. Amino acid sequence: CASRPYYGQHQETQYF.

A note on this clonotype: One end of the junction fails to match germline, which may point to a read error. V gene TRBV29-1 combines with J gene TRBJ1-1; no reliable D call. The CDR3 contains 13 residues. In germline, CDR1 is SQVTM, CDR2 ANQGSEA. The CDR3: CSVAYSVNAEAFF. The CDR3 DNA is TGCAGCGTTGCCTACTCGGTGAACGCTGAAGCTTTCTTT.

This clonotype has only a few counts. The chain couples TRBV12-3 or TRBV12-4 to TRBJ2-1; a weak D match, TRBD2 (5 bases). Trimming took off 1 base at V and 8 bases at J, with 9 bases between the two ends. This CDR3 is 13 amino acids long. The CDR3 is CASSLGMRDEQFF. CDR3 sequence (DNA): TGTGCCAGCAGTTTAGGGATGAGGGATGAGCAGTTCTTC.

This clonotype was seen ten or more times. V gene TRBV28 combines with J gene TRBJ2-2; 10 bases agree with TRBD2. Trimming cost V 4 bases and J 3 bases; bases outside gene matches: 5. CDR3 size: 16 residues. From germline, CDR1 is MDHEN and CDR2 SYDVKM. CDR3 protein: CASSSPSGRDTGELFF. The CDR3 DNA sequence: TGTGCCAGCAGTTCCCCGAGCGGGAGGGACACCGGGGAGCTGTTTTTT.

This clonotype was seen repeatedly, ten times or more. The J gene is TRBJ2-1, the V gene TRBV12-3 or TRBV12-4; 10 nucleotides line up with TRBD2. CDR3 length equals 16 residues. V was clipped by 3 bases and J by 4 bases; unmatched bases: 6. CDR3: CASSFGGSGGYNEQFF. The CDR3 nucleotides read TGTGCCAGCAGTTTCGGTGGTAGCGGGGGGTACAATGAGCAGTTCTTC.

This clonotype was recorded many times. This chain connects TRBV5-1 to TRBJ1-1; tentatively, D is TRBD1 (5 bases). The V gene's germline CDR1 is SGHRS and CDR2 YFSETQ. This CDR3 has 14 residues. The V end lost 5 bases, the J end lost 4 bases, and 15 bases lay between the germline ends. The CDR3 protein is CASSFIGASTEAFF. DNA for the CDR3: TGCGCCAGCAGTTTTATCGGGGCGAGCACTGAAGCTTTCTTT.